This entry lists 19 T cell receptor beta chains sequenced from one sample in a study of control samples from healthy donors and cancer patients. Clones were read by immunoSEQ multiplex PCR, and TCRdb kept only the in-frame ones, dropping some. The profile covers about 180,000 clones, with roughly 90% appearing a single time and about 1.4% taken by the ten largest. The material sequenced was blood. Receptor source: a woman aged 45-65 years in good health.

This clone has a single count. V and J are TRBV12-2 and TRBJ2-7; TRBD2, the table's D call, was not compared with the DNA. TRBV12-2 is designated a pseudogene. This CDR3 has 18 residues. The CDR3, as DNA: TGTGCAAGTCGCCTCCTTCGTCATAGCGGGGTCTATACCTACGAGCAGTACTTC. Residues: CASRLLRHSGVYTYEQYF.

The V and J genes are TRBV28 and TRBJ2-1, with 7 bases fitting TRBD1. Germline values: CDR1 MDHEN, CDR2 SYDVKM. The ends lost 5 bases at V and 1 base at J; junction bases unmatched: 2. This CDR3 is 14 amino acids long. CDR3: CASSGQESYNEQFF. CDR3 coding DNA: TGTGCCAGCAGTGGACAGGAGTCCTACAATGAGCAGTTCTTC.

This clone appeared a few times. The DNA for the CDR3 is TGTGCCACCAGTGCCAGGGGCAATCAGCCCCAGCATTTT. Its protein product is CATSARGNQPQHF. V usage is TRBV24-1 and J usage is TRBJ1-5, with a tentative D call TRBD1 (5 bases). This CDR3 contains 13 residues. V shed 5 bases and J shed 2 bases, with 6 bases lying between them. Germline CDR1 is KGHDR and CDR2 is SFDVKD.

The chain carries TRBV7-9 and TRBJ1-4; perhaps TRBD1 as D (5 bases). The germline V gene encodes CDR1 SEHNR and CDR2 FQNEAQ (reference sequence). Trimming pared 1 base from V and 1 base from J, leaving 7 bases between. The CDR3 has 15 residues. CDR3 DNA sequence: TGTGCCAGCAGCTTAGGGGACCGAACTAATGAAAAACTGTTTTTT. This gives the protein CASSLGDRTNEKLFF.

CDR3 nucleotides: TGCAGCGTTGAAGATAGGGTACAGAGTACCGGGGAGCTGTTTTTT. This encodes CSVEDRVQSTGELFF. The chain recombines TRBV29-1 with TRBJ2-2, with D uncertain. The length of the CDR3 is 15 residues. V was pared by 0 bases and J by 5 bases, with 13 bases between. CDR1 SQVTM and CDR2 ANQGSEA come from the germline V gene.

The genes are TRBV5-1 and TRBJ2-7; 15 nucleotides agree with TRBD2. CDR1 is SGHRS, CDR2 YFSETQ, per germline. CDR3 size: 15 residues. V lost 4 bases and J lost 7; bases outside the gene matches: 6. The CDR3 loop is CASSEGLAGGSEQYF. The CDR3 DNA reads TGCGCCAGCAGCGAGGGACTAGCGGGAGGCTCGGAGCAGTACTTC.

This clone showed up just once. The gene calls are TRBV19 and TRBJ1-5; D perhaps matches TRBD1 (5 bases). The CDR3 has 15 amino acids. The germline gives CDR1 LNHDA, CDR2 SQIVND (reference sequence). Between the trimmed V and J ends, which lost 3 bases and 5 bases, there was a span of 14 bases. CDR3 DNA sequence: TGTGCCAGTAGTATCGGACACGTAGTAGATCAGCCCCAGCATTTT. This sequence encodes CASSIGHVVDQPQHF.

The chain combines TRBV4-1 with TRBJ1-5, with a possible D match to TRBD1 (5 bases). Looked up from germline, CDR1 is MGHRA and CDR2 is YSYEKL. CDR3 length: 14 amino acids. V lost 3 bases and J 7 bases, leaving 13 bases between the germline ends. The CDR3, as DNA: TGCGCCAGCAGCCAGGGGGAATCGAGGCAGCCCCAGCATTTT. Its protein product is CASSQGESRQPQHF.

The chain is built from TRBV10-3 and TRBJ1-5; D remains ambiguous. There are 15 residues in the CDR3. Trimming took off 2 bases at V and 0 bases at J, with 8 bases between the two ends. Germline values: CDR1 ENHRY, CDR2 SYGVKD. The CDR3 region is CAISERRLSNQPQHF. The CDR3 region has the DNA TGTGCCATCAGTGAGAGACGTCTTAGCAATCAGCCCCAGCATTTT.

The chain links TRBV7-2 to TRBJ2-7; TRBD2 matches at 11 bases. CDR1 and CDR2 (germline): SGHTA, FQGNSA. Germline trimming cut 5 bases from V and 10 bases from J; bases unmatched to any gene: 7. The CDR3 is made up of 13 amino acids. DNA for the CDR3: TGTGCCAGCAGCGACCGACTAGCGGGGAGTCAGTACTTC. Translation: CASSDRLAGSQYF. Using reference TRBV7-2 and TRBJ2-7 for the parts outside the CDR3, the full variable domain is GAGVSQSPSNKVTEKGKDVELRCDPISGHTALYWYRQSLGQGLEFLIYFQGNSAPDKSGLPSDRFSAERTGGSVSTLTIQRTQQEDSAVYLCASSDRLAGSQYFGPGTRLTVT.

This chain joins TRBV7-2 and TRBJ1-5; D ambiguous. Trimming removed 3 bases from V and 1 base from J, with 10 bases in between. This CDR3 is 15 amino acids long. The V gene's germline CDR1 is SGHTA and CDR2 FQGNSA. The CDR3 loop is CASSFWVGSNQPQHF. The CDR3 region has the DNA TGTGCCAGCAGCTTCTGGGTCGGGAGCAATCAGCCCCAGCATTTT. Together with reference TRBV7-2 and TRBJ1-5, the CDR3 gives the full variable domain: GAGVSQSPSNKVTEKGKDVELRCDPISGHTALYWYRQSLGQGLEFLIYFQGNSAPDKSGLPSDRFSAERTGGSVSTLTIQRTQQEDSAVYLCASSFWVGSNQPQHFGDGTRLSIL.

This chain uses TRBV27 with TRBJ2-5, with a possible D match to TRBD1 (6 bases). The CDR3 has 15 residues. V dropped 6 bases and J dropped 0 bases, with 14 bases sitting between them. Germline CDR1 reads MNHEY; CDR2 reads SMNVEV (reference sequence). As DNA, the CDR3 is TGTGCCAGCAGCCTCCGGTGGGGGCACCAAGAGACCCAGTACTTC. It yields the protein CASSLRWGHQETQYF.

The gene calls are TRBV28 and TRBJ1-5, with D unclear. This CDR3 contains 16 residues. Germline V gene sequence: CDR1 MDHEN, CDR2 SYDVKM. Trimming removed 6 bases from V and 0 bases from J, with 15 bases in between. The CDR3 sequence is CASRYASGDSNQPQHF. The DNA for the CDR3 is TGTGCCAGCAGGTACGCTTCAGGAGATAGCAATCAGCCCCAGCATTTT.

This chain connects TRBV2 to TRBJ1-1; maybe TRBD1 (5 bases). Germline V lookup: CDR1 SNHLY, CDR2 FYNNEI. The V end lost 7 bases, the J end lost 5 bases, and 11 bases lay between the germline ends. The CDR3 totals 12 residues. The CDR3: CASNRDGTEAFF. For the CDR3, the DNA is TGTGCCAGCAATCGGGACGGGACTGAAGCTTTCTTT.

A single count supports this clone. The chain couples TRBV28 to TRBJ1-5; D perhaps matches TRBD1 (6 bases). The V end was cut by 8 bases, the J end by 7 bases, with 18 bases between. The CDR3 spans 14 residues. Germline V gives CDR1 MDHEN, CDR2 SYDVKM. Written as DNA, the CDR3 is TGTGCCAGCGCCCTCTCGGGACAATGGCAGCCCCAGCATTTT. Translation gives CASALSGQWQPQHF.

About this clone: The junction departs from the called germline gene at one end, perhaps through a read error. The chain couples TRBV9 to TRBJ2-5; perhaps TRBD2 as D (5 bases). This CDR3 has 15 residues. Germline CDR1 reads SGDLS; CDR2 reads YYNGEE. CDR3: CASSLEGDVKETQHF. CDR3 coding DNA: TGTGCCAGCAGCCTCGAGGGTGACGTAAAAGAGACCCAGCACTTC.

The chain links TRBV7-3 to TRBJ2-2, with 12 bases identical to TRBD2. Germline V gives CDR1 SGHTA, CDR2 FQGTGA. V lost 5 bases to trimming and J lost 0 bases; unmatched junction nucleotides: 7. The CDR3 has 18 residues. The CDR3 bases are TGTGCCAGCAGCCCCTCTAGCGGGGGGGAATCGAACACCGGGGAGCTGTTTTTT. This sequence encodes CASSPSSGGESNTGELFF.

The chain carries TRBV7-2 and TRBJ1-4; 7 nucleotides agree with TRBD1. The V gene's germline CDR1 is SGHTA and CDR2 FQGNSA. This CDR3 region has 14 residues. The trim removed 6 bases at V and 5 bases at J, leaving 6 bases unmatched. The CDR3 nucleotides are TGTGCCAGCAGGGAGGGGGCCCGAAATGAAAAACTGTTTTTT. Its translation: CASREGARNEKLFF.

The chain recombines TRBV7-2 with TRBJ2-3; D unresolved. Germline values: CDR1 SGHTA, CDR2 FQGNSA. This CDR3 contains 14 residues. The V end lost 1 base, the J end lost 5 bases, and 10 bases lay between the germline ends. The CDR3 DNA reads TGTGCCAGCAGCTTAGGGGGTGTTGGAGATACGCAGTATTTT. This sequence encodes CASSLGGVGDTQYF.